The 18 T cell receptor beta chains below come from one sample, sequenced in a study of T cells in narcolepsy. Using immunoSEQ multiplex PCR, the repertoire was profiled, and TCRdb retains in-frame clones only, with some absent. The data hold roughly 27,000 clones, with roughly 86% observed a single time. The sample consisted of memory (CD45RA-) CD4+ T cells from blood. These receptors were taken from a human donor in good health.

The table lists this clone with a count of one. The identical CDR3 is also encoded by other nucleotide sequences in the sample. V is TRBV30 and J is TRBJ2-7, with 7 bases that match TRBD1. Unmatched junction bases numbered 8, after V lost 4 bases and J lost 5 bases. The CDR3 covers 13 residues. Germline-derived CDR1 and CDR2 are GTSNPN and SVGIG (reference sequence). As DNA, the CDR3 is TGTGCCTGGACCGGACAGGTAACCGACGAGCAGTACTTC. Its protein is CAWTGQVTDEQYF.

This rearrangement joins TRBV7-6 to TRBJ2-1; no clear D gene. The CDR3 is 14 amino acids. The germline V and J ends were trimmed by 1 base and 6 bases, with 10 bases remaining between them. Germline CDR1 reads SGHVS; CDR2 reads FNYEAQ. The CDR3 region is CASSLEVISNEQFF. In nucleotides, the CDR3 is TGTGCCAGCAGCTTAGAAGTAATCAGCAATGAGCAGTTCTTC. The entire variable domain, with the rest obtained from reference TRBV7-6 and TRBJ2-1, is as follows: GAGVSQSPRYKVTKRGQDVALRCDPISGHVSLYWYRQALGQGPEFLTYFNYEAQQDKSGLPNDRFSAERPEGSISTLTIQRTEQRDSAMYRCASSLEVISNEQFFGPGTRLTVL.

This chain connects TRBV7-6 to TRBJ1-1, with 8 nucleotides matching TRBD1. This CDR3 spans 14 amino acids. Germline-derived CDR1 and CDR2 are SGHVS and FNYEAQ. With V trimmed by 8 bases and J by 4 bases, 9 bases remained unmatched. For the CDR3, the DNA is TGTGCCAGCGGCCCGACAGGGGTAAGCACTGAAGCTTTCTTT. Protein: CASGPTGVSTEAFF.

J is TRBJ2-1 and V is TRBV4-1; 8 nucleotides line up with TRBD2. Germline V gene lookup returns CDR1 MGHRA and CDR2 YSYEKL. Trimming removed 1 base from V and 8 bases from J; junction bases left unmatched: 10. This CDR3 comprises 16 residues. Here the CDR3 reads CASSQVHGRELDEQFF. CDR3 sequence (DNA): TGCGCCAGCAGCCAAGTTCACGGGAGGGAGCTCGATGAGCAGTTCTTC.

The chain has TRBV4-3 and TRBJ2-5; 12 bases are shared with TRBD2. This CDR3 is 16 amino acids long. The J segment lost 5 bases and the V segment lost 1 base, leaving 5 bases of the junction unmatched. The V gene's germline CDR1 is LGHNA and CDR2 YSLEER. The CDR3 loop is CASSQGLAGDQETQYF. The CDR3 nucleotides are TGCGCCAGCAGCCAAGGACTAGCGGGAGATCAGGAGACCCAGTACTTC.

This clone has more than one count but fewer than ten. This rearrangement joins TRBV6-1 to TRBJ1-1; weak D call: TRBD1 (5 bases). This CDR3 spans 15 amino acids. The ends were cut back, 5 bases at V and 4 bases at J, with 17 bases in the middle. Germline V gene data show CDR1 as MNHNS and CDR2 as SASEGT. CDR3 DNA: TGTGCCAGCAGTCTGAGACAGCTTGGGGTCACTGAAGCTTTCTTT. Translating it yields CASSLRQLGVTEAFF.

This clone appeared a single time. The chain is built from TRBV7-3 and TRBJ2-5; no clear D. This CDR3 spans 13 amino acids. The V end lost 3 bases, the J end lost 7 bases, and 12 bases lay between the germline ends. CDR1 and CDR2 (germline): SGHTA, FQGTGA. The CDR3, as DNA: TGTGCCAGCAGCTTCGAATCAGCCGGGACCCAGTACTTC. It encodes CASSFESAGTQYF.

CDR3 coding DNA: TGTGCCAGCAGCCAAGGTCCAGGACAGGGGAGGTTCACTGAAGCTTTCTTT. It yields the protein CASSQGPGQGRFTEAFF. The rearrangement uses TRBV14 and TRBJ1-1; 9 bases are a match to TRBD1. This CDR3 has 17 residues. CDR1 is SGHDN and CDR2 is FVKESK in the germline V gene. V lost 1 base to trimming and J lost 4 bases; unmatched junction nucleotides: 10.

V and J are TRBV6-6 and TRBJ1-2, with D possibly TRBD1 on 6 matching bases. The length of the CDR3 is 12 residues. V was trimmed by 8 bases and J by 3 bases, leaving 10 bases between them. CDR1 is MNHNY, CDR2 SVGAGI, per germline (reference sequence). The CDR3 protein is CASEQGDYGYTF. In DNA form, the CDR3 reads TGTGCCAGCGAACAGGGAGACTATGGCTACACCTTC.

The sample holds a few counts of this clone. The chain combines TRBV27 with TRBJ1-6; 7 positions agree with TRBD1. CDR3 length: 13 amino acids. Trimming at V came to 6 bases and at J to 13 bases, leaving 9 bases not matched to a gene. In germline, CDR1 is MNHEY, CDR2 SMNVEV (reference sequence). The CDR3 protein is CASSHMWDSPLHF. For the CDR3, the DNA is TGTGCCAGCAGCCACATGTGGGACAGTCCCCTCCACTTT.

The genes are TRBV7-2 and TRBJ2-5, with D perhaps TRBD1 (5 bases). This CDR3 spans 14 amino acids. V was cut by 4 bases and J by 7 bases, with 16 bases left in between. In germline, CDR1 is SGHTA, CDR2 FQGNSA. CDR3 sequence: CASSSLGRQGTQYF. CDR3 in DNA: TGTGCCAGCAGCTCGCTGGGGCGCCAGGGGACCCAGTACTTC.

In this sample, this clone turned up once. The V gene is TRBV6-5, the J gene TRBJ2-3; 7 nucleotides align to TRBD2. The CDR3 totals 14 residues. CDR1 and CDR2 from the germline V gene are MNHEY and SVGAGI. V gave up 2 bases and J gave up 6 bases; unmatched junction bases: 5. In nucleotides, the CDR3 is TGTGCCAGCAGTTACGGCGGGGGATCGGATACGCAGTATTTT. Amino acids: CASSYGGGSDTQYF.

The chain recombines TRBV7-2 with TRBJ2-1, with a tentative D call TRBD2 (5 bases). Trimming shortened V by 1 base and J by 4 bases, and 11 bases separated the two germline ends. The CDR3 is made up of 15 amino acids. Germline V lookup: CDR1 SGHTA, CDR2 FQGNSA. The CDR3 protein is CASSLDAREYNEQFF. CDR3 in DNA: TGTGCCAGCAGCTTAGACGCGAGGGAGTACAATGAGCAGTTCTTC.

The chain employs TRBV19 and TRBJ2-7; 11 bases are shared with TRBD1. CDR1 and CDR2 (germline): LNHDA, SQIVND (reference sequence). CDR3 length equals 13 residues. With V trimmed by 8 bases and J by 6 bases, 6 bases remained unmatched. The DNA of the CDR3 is TGTGCCAGTCAAGGGACAGGGGGTGGCGAGCAGTACTTC. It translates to CASQGTGGGEQYF.

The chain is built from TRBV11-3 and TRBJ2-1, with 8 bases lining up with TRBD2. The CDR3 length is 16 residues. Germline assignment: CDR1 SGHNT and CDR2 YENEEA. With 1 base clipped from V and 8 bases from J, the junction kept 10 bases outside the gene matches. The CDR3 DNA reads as TGTGCCAGCAGCTTAGGGCTAGGGACTAGTGGCTATGAGCAGTTCTTC. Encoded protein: CASSLGLGTSGYEQFF. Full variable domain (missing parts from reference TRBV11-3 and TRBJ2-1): EAGVVQSPRYKIIEKKQPVAFWCNPISGHNTLYWYLQNLGQGPELLIRYENEEAVDDSQLPKDRFSAERLKGVDSTLKIQPAELGDSAVYLCASSLGLGTSGYEQFFGPGTRLTVL.

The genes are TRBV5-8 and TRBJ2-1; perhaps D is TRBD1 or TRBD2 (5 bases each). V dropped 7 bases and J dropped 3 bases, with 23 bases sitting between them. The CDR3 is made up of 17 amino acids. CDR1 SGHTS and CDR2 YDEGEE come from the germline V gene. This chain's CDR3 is CASPQPPGTEYYNEQFF. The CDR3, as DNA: TGTGCCAGCCCCCAACCCCCCGGGACGGAATACTACAATGAGCAGTTCTTC.

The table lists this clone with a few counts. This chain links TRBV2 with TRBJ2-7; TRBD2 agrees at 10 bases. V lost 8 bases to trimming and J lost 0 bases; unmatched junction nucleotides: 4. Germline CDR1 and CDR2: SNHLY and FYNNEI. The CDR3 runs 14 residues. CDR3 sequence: CASLGLADSYEQYF. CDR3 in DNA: TGTGCCAGCCTTGGACTAGCGGACTCCTACGAGCAGTACTTC.

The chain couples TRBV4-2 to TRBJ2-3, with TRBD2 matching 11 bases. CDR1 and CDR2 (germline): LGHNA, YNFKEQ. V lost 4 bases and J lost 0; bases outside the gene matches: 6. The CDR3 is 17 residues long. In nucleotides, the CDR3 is TGTGCCAGCAGCCCTAGACTAGCGGGGCCTAGCACAGATACGCAGTATTTT. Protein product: CASSPRLAGPSTDTQYF.